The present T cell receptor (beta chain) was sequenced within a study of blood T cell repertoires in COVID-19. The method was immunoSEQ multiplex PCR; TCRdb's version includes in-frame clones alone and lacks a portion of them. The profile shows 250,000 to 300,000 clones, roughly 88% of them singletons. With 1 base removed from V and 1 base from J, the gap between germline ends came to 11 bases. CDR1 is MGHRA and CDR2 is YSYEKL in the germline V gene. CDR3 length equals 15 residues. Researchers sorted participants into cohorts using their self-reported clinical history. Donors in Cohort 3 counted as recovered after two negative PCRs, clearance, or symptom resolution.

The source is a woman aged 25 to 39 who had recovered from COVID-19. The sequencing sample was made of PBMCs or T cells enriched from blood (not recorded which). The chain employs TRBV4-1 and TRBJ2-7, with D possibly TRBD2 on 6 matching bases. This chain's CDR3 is CASSQASTSSYEQYF. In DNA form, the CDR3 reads TGCGCCAGCAGCCAAGCCTCGACTAGTTCCTACGAGCAGTACTTC.